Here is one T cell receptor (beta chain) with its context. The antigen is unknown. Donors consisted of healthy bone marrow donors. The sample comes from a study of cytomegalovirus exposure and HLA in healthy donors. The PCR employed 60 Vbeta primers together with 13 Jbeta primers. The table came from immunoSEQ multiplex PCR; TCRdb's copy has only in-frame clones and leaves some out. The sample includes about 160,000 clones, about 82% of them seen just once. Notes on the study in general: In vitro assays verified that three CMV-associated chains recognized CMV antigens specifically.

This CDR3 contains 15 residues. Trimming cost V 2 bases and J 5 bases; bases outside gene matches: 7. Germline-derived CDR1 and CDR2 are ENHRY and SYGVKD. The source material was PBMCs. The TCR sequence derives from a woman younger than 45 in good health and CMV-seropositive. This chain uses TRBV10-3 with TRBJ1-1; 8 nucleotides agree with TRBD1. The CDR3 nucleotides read TGTGCCATCAGTGAGAGCACAGGGGGAAGGACTGAAGCTTTCTTT. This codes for CAISESTGGRTEAFF.